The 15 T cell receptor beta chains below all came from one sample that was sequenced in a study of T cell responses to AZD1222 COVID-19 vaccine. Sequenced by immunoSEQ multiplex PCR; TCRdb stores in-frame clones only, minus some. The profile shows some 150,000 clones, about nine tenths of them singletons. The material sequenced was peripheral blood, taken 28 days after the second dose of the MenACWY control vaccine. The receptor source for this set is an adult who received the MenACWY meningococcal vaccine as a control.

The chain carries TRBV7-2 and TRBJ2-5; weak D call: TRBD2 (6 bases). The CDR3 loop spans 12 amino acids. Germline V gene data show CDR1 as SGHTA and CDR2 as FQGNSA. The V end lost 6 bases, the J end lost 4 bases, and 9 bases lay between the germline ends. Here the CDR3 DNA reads TGTGCCAGCAGTAGACTAGGAGAGACCCAGTACTTC. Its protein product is CASSRLGETQYF. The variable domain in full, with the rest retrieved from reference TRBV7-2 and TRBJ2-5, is GAGVSQSPSNKVTEKGKDVELRCDPISGHTALYWYRQSLGQGLEFLIYFQGNSAPDKSGLPSDRFSAERTGGSVSTLTIQRTQQEDSAVYLCASSRLGETQYFGPGTRLLVL.

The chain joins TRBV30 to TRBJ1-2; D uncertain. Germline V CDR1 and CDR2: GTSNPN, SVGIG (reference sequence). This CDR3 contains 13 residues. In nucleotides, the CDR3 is TGTGCGCGTAAAAGGCCTTCTAGTTATGGCTACACCTTC. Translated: CARKRPSSYGYTF.

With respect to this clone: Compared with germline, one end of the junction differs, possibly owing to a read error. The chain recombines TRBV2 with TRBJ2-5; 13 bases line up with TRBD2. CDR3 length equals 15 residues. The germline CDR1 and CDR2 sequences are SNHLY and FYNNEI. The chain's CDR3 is CASNEGLAGVETQYF. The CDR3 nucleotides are TGTGCCAGCAATGAAGGACTAGCGGGAGTAGAGACCCAGTACTTC. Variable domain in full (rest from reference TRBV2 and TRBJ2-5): EPEVTQTPSHQVTQMGQEVILRCVPISNHLYFYWYRQILGQKVEFLVSFYNNEISEKSEIFDDQFSVERPDGSNFTLKIRSTKLEDSAMYFCASNEGLAGVETQYFGPGTRLLVL.

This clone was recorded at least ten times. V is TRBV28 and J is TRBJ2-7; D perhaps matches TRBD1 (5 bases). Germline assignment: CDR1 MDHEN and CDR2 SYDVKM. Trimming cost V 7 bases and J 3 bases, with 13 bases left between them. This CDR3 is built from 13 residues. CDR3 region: CASNPGRVYEQYF. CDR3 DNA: TGTGCCAGCAACCCAGGGCGAGTCTACGAGCAGTACTTC.

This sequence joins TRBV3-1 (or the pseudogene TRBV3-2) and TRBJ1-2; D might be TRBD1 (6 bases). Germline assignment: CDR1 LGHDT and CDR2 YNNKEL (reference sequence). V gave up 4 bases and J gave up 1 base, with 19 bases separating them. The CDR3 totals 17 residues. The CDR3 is CASSLVVRGAHNYGYTF. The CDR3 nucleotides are TGTGCCAGCAGCCTCGTCGTCCGGGGGGCGCATAACTATGGCTACACCTTC.

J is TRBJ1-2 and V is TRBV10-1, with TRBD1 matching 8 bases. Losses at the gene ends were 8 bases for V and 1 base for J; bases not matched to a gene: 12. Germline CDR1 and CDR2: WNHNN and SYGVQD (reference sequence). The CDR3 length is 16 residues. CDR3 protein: CASSRRRDRINYGYTF. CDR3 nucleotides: TGCGCCAGCTCCCGAAGAAGGGACAGGATTAACTATGGCTACACCTTC.

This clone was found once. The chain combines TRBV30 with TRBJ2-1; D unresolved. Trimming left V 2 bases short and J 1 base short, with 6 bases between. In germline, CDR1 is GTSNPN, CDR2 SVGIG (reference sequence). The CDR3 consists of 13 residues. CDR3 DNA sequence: TGTGCCTGGAGTCAGGATTCCTACAATGAGCAGTTCTTC. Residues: CAWSQDSYNEQFF.

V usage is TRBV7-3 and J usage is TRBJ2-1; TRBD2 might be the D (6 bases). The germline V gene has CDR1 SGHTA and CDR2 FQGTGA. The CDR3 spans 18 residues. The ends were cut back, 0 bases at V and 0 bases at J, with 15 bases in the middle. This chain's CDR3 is CASSLTRVAGSSYNEQFF. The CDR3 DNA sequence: TGTGCCAGCAGCTTAACCCGTGTAGCCGGGAGCTCCTACAATGAGCAGTTCTTC.

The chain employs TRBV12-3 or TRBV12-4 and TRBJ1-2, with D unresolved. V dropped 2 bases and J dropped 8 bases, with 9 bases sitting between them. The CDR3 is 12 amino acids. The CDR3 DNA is TGTGCCAGCAGTTTAAATCAGCGGGGCTACACCTTC. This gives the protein CASSLNQRGYTF.

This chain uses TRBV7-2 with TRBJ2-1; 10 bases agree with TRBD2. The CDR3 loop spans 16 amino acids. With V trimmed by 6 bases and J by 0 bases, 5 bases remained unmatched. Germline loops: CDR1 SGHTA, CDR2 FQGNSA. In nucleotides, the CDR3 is TGTGCCAGCAGATGGACTAGCGGAGACTCCTACAATGAGCAGTTCTTC. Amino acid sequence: CASRWTSGDSYNEQFF. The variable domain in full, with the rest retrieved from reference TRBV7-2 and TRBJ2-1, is GAGVSQSPSNKVTEKGKDVELRCDPISGHTALYWYRQSLGQGLEFLIYFQGNSAPDKSGLPSDRFSAERTGGSVSTLTIQRTQQEDSAVYLCASRWTSGDSYNEQFFGPGTRLTVL.

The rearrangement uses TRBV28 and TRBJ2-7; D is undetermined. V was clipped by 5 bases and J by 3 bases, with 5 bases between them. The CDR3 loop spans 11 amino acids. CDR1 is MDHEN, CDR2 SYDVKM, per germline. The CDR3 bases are TGTGCCAGCAGTACTATCTACGAGCAGTACTTC. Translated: CASSTIYEQYF.

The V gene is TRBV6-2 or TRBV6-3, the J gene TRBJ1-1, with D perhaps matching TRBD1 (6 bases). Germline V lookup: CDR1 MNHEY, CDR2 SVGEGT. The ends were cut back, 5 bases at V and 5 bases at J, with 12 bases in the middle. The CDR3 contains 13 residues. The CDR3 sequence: CASSLYRVTEAFF. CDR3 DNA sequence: TGTGCCAGCAGTCTTTACAGGGTAACTGAAGCTTTCTTT.

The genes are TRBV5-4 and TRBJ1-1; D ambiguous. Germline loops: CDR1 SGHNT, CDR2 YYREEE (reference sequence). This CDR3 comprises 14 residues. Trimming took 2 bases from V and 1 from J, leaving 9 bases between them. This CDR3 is CASSFTSPNTEAFF. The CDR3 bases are TGTGCCAGCAGCTTTACCAGCCCGAACACTGAAGCTTTCTTT.

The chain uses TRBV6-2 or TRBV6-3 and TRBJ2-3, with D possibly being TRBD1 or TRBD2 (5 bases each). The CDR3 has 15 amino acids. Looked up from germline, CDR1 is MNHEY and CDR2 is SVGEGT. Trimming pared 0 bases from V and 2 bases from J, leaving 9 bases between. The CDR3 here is CASSYSGRLTDTQYF. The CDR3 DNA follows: TGTGCCAGCAGTTACTCGGGACGACTCACAGATACGCAGTATTTT.

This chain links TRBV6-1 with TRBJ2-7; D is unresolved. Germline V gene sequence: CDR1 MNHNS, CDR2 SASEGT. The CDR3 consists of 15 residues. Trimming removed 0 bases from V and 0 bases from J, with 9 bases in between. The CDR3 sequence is CASSEAPWDSYEQYF. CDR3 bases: TGTGCCAGCAGTGAAGCGCCGTGGGACTCCTACGAGCAGTACTTC.